This record covers a single T cell receptor (beta chain). What it binds is unknown. CDR1 is MNHEY, CDR2 SVGAGI, per germline. The V gene lost 5 bases and the J gene lost 8 bases, with 15 bases spanning the gap. The CDR3 sequence is 13 residues long. The table came from immunoSEQ multiplex PCR; TCRdb's copy has only in-frame clones and leaves some out. The data hold about 90,000 clones, with around 88% observed a single time. This specimen comes from a study of T cell responses to AZD1222 COVID-19 vaccine. Whole-study findings and limits: Spike-specific TCR depth and breadth grew after two AZD1222 doses. Without day 14 samples, only post-peak T cell repertoires were studied. Among the donors, most were white British and more were female, and clonal diversity was possibly underestimated. Per reports, nearly half of all spike-specific TCRs target regions that are unmutated in variants.

The material sequenced was peripheral blood, taken on day 0 of MenACWY control vaccination. The TCR comes from an adult in good health. J is TRBJ1-1 and V is TRBV6-5, with a weak D call TRBD1 (5 bases). The CDR3, as DNA: TGTGCCAGCAGTCCCACAGGAGAAGGCGAAGCTTTCTTT. It is translated as CASSPTGEGEAFF.